This T cell receptor (beta chain) derives from a study of blood T cell repertoires in COVID-19 (dated by TCRdb to the early 2020s). Context from the whole study: The collaborator samples originated in the United States, Italy and Spain and spanned the acute and convalescent phases of COVID-19. The material from the prospective study consisted of cDNA or gDNA derived from T cells, B-cell-depleted T cells, or PBMCs. The dataset comprised deeply sampled blood TCRbeta repertoires from subjects exposed to, actively infected with, or recovered from COVID-19. A freely available public database, intended as a resource for researchers studying the immune response to SARS-CoV-2, is where the repertoires were released. The samples were drawn from the first 160 participants of the ongoing ImmuneRACE study and from roughly 1,300 subjects provided by 6 global collaborators. Sample metadata almost always included a de-identified subject ID, COVID-19 status, age in years and sex. HLA class I and class II types, where available, came from metadata supplied by the sample provider rather than from assay-based typing.

One collaborating source in Seattle enrolled patients during active infection and followed them longitudinally through the course of disease. Whole blood was collected in K2EDTA tubes by collaborating institutions according to the institutions' own protocols. Collaborator samples were shipped for TCRbeta analysis as frozen whole blood, isolated PBMCs, or DNA extracted from either sample type. The germline V gene provides CDR1 SGHRS and CDR2 YFSETQ. The junction shows trimming of 7 bases on V and 6 bases on J, and the gene matches do not reach 12 bases of it. There are 14 amino acids in the CDR3, from cysteine to phenylalanine inclusive. The only DNA kept is the CDR3, 42 bases in frame from the first base. On this clone itself: Its specific antigen is unknown. Nothing much larger sits one base from this clone, and base qualities are not available.

TCRbeta CDR3 regions were amplified from genomic DNA using the immunoSEQ Assay, a bias-controlled multiplex PCR. In the authors' own workflow: The number of nucleated cells in each sample was estimated from the amplification of reference gene primers within the assay. Sequence reads were collapsed and filtered to measure the absolute abundance of every unique TCRbeta CDR3 rearrangement. For each sample, productive Simpson clonality was calculated as the square root of Simpson's diversity index across productive rearrangements. TCRdb obtained this table from immuneACCESS and retained in-frame rearrangements with V and J assigned. These tables miss some clones; where compared with another copy, unresolved V genes account for less than half of the shortfall, and the remainder is unexplained. D and trimming were read from the DNA, whereas the V and J calls and clone size are those reported in that table. This sample comprises under 450,000 clones, approximately 91% of them detected only once. The ten most abundant clones make up around 1.5% of the sample.

Study-wide findings and limitations: The quantity of clinical and demographic metadata differed by source and by participant and was supplied without curation.

Recombination connected TRBV5-1 to TRBJ1-1, with 7 bases in between that match TRBD1. Sequenced input: peripheral blood. The receptor was isolated from a woman between 40 and 50 years old with COVID-19, enrolled during active disease. The CDR3 corresponds to CASSTGQHGAEAFF. The DNA is TGCGCCAGCTCGACGGGACAGCACGGGGCTGAAGCTTTCTTT.